The rows below give T cell receptor beta chains drawn from one sample of a study of T cell changes during pregnancy in multiple sclerosis. TCRdb's table, derived via immunoSEQ multiplex PCR, lists solely in-frame clones and lacks some. The repertoire consists of 40,000 to 45,000 clones, with nearly 90% occurring once and the leading ten covering under 0.9%. Sequenced material: CD4+ T cells from peripheral blood mononuclear cells, taken after pregnancy. The source of these receptors is a female donor with multiple sclerosis, enrolled in a pregnancy study. Both conserved end residues are part of each CDR3. The D gene is left open where the match is weak. Expanded clones are given a class, and other clones once, few, many or no size at all.

TRBV5-1,.,.,TRBJ1-4,TGCGCCAGCAGCCTTAACCAGGGACTTAATGAAAAACTGTTTTTT,CASSLNQGLNEKLFF
TRBV5-1,.,.,TRBJ2-5,TGCGCCAGCAGCTTGGGCGGAATCGTAGAAGAGACCCAGTACTTC,CASSLGGIVEETQYF
TRBV5-4,.,.,TRBJ1-1,TGTGCCAGCAGCTGGGGGACATCGAACACTGAAGCTTTCTTT,CASSWGTSNTEAFF
TRBV7-2,once,.,TRBJ2-5,TGTGCCAGCAGCGGCAGGGTTTCGGGGACCCAGTACTTC,CASSGRVSGTQYF
TRBV27,.,TRBD1,TRBJ2-1,TGTGCCAGCAGTCAACAGGGGCCCTCCTACAATGAGCAGTTCTTC,CASSQQGPSYNEQFF
TRBV13,once,.,TRBJ1-2,TGTGCCAGCAGCCTAGGGGGGCAGGGCAACCCCTGGGGCTACACCTTC,CASSLGGQGNPWGYTF
TRBV7-3,.,.,TRBJ2-2,TGTGCCAGCAGCATGGGATCTGGAGGAACCGGGGAGCTGTTTTTT,CASSMGSGGTGELFF
TRBV5-1,.,.,TRBJ1-2,TGCGCCAGCAGCTTGGGTGGCAGGGGCGACTATGGCTACACCTTC,CASSLGGRGDYGYTF
TRBV30,once,.,TRBJ2-7,TGTGCCTGGACTCACCCCTCGGCCAGGGCGAACGAGCAGTACTTC,CAWTHPSARANEQYF
TRBV5-1,.,.,TRBJ2-6,TGCGCCAGCAGGCGGCAGATATACTCTGGGGCCAACGTCCTGACTTTC,CASRRQIYSGANVLTF
TRBV19,.,TRBD1,TRBJ1-2,TGTGCCACCCTCAGGACAGGGGGCGGCTATGGCTACACCTTC,CATLRTGGGYGYTF
TRBV11-2,.,TRBD2,TRBJ2-5,TGTGCCAGCAGCGCTAGCGGGGGGGCGGAGACCCAGTACTTC,CASSASGGAETQYF
TRBV2,.,.,TRBJ2-7,TGTGCCAGCAGCCCCCTACCGTGGAGTACTGACTCCTACGAGCAGTACTTC,CASSPLPWSTDSYEQYF
TRBV10-2,.,.,TRBJ2-1,TGCGCCAGCAGTCCTTACAATGAGCAGTTCTTC,CASSPYNEQFF
TRBV11-1,.,.,TRBJ1-1,TGTGCCAGCAGTTTTCGCGGGGAGAACACTGAAGCTTTCTTT,CASSFRGENTEAFF
TRBV20-1,.,.,TRBJ1-5,TGCAGTGCTAGCGGGGAGCAGCCCCAGCATTTT,CSASGEQPQHF
TRBV2,.,.,TRBJ1-1,TGTGCCAGCAGTGTGGGGGCGAACACTGAAGCTTTCTTT,CASSVGANTEAFF
TRBV30,.,.,TRBJ1-5,TGTGCCTGGAGTGTTGACTGGTCGCCGAGTCAGCCCCAGCATTTT,CAWSVDWSPSQPQHF
TRBV5-4,.,TRBD1,TRBJ1-5,TGTGCCAGCAGCAGGGACAGGGGGCCGGTTCAGCCCCAGCATTTT,CASSRDRGPVQPQHF
TRBV5-1,.,TRBD2,TRBJ2-1,TGCGCCAGCAGCTTGCTAGCGGGGGGATACAATGAGCAGTTCTTC,CASSLLAGGYNEQFF
TRBV28,.,.,TRBJ1-6,TGTGCCAGCAGTTTATGGGAGGCTAATTCACCCCTCCACTTT,CASSLWEANSPLHF
TRBV7-9,.,TRBD2,TRBJ2-5,TGTGCCAGCAACGGGGGGGGAGAGACCCAGTACTTC,CASNGGGETQYF
TRBV30,.,.,TRBJ1-3,TGTGCCTGGAGCGTTACAGGGCGAAACACCATATATTTT,CAWSVTGRNTIYF
TRBV2,.,TRBD2,TRBJ2-4,TGTGCCAGCAGTGCTACAGGGGGCTCTAGCGGGGGGAGCTGGAACATTCAGTACTTC,CASSATGGSSGGSWNIQYF
TRBV4-3,.,TRBD2,TRBJ2-1,TGCGCCAGCAGCCAAGGTCTAGCGGGGGGTGGGTATGAGCAGTTCTTC,CASSQGLAGGGYEQFF
TRBV5-8,.,.,TRBJ2-7,TGTGCCAGCAGCTTCGGTTTCAACTACGAGCAGTACTTC,CASSFGFNYEQYF
TRBV9,.,.,TRBJ1-5,TGTGCCAGCAGCGTATTGGGGGGGAATCAGCCCCAGCATTTT,CASSVLGGNQPQHF
TRBV19,.,.,TRBJ2-3,TGTGCCAGTAGTGCGTTCGGGGGAGGGCAGTATTTT,CASSAFGGGQYF
TRBV5-1,.,TRBD1,TRBJ1-2,TGCGCCAGCAGCTTGGAGGGGGCTACCTATGGCTACACCTTC,CASSLEGATYGYTF
TRBV18,.,TRBD1,TRBJ1-2,TGTGCCAGCTCAAGTGGACAGGGAGATTACTATGGCTACACCTTC,CASSSGQGDYYGYTF
TRBV5-1,once,TRBD1,TRBJ2-3,TGCGCCAGCAGCCCCTCAACGACAGGGCGCACAGATACGCAGTATTTT,CASSPSTTGRTDTQYF
TRBV18,.,TRBD1,TRBJ1-2,TGTGCCAGCTCCCCACTACAGGGGGCGGAAGGCTACACCTTC,CASSPLQGAEGYTF
TRBV30,.,TRBD1,TRBJ1-2,TGTGCCTGGAGTGTACCCGAGGGCAGGGGGTCGCGGGGCTACACCTTC,CAWSVPEGRGSRGYTF
TRBV9,once,.,TRBJ1-6,TGTGCCAGCAGCGCCCGGTATAATTCACCCCTCCACTTT,CASSARYNSPLHF
TRBV2,.,.,TRBJ2-7,TGTGCCAGCAGTCGTCAGGGTTATGGTACCTACGAGCAGTACTTC,CASSRQGYGTYEQYF
TRBV9,.,.,TRBJ1-3,TGTGCCAGCAGCGAACAGGTAGCTGGAAACACCATATATTTT,CASSEQVAGNTIYF
TRBV9,.,TRBD1,TRBJ1-2,TGTGCCAGCAGCTGGACAGGGGTGAGCGGCTACACCTTC,CASSWTGVSGYTF
TRBV5-6,once,.,TRBJ1-1,TGTGCCAGCAGCTTGGGGGGGCAGTACTCGTACACGGGAGAAGCTTTCTTT,CASSLGGQYSYTGEAFF
TRBV4-1,.,.,TRBJ2-3,TGCGCCAGCAGCCAAGGAGGCCTTAGCACAGATACGCAGTATTTT,CASSQGGLSTDTQYF
TRBV6-1,.,.,TRBJ2-2,TGTGCCAGCAGTGTGGACAAAACCGGGGAGCTGTTTTTT,CASSVDKTGELFF
TRBV9,.,.,TRBJ1-1,TGTGCCAGCAGCGTAGATTCGGCAGGGTTAATGAACACTGAAGCTTTCTTT,CASSVDSAGLMNTEAFF
TRBV7-2,.,.,TRBJ1-6,TGTGCCAGCAGCTTCTCGGACAGCCCTAATTCACCCCTCCACTTT,CASSFSDSPNSPLHF